The T cell receptor (beta chain) under discussion was sequenced for a study of blood T cells in healthy people across ages. The trim removed 3 bases at V and 7 bases at J, leaving 8 bases unmatched. CDR1 is SNHLY, CDR2 FYNNEI, per germline. The CDR3 is made up of 14 amino acids. With a J-beta primer mix and a sample-barcoded 5' primer, a second PCR ran roughly 6 to 11 cycles. From the 5' RACE reads, TCRdb called clonotypes with MiXCR, one entry per CDR3 protein. The data show about 560,000 distinct CDR3 sequences, about 26% seen once. This clonotype was recorded a few times. This sample also belongs to another study, concerning T cells of mothers and their children.

Input material: blood. The origin of this receptor is a boy between 2 and 10 years old in good health. The chain recombines TRBV2 with TRBJ1-2, with 7 nucleotides matching TRBD1. CDR3 region: CASSDLGGASGYTF. CDR3 in DNA: TGTGCCAGCAGTGATTTAGGGGGCGCAAGTGGCTACACCTTC.